The 9 T cell receptor beta chains below all came from one sample that was sequenced in a study of shared clonotypes between healthy human individuals. The assay was immunoSEQ multiplex PCR, and TCRdb's table has in-frame clones only and misses some. Among around 1,900,000 clones, over 85% were seen once, and the ten largest hold more than 1.5%. CD8 cells regarded as naive lacked CD45RO, were positively chosen for CCR7, and omitted terminally differentiated effector memory CD45RA+ cells. Sequenced sample: naive CD8+ T cells from PBMCs. Every receptor here comes from a man aged 18 to 30 in good health. Some clones in this sample may be carry-over from other donors' samples.

This sequence joins TRBV9 and TRBJ2-3; D is ambiguous. Trimming stripped 0 bases from V and 2 bases from J, with 4 bases between. The V gene's germline CDR1 is SGDLS and CDR2 YYNGEE. The CDR3 is made up of 13 amino acids. The CDR3 coding sequence is TGTGCCAGCAGCGTAGACTACACAGATACGCAGTATTTT. Translating it yields CASSVDYTDTQYF.

The CDR3 reads CASSQGSTSTKQFF. The CDR3 region has the DNA TGCGCCAGCAGCCAAGGATCTACTAGCACAAAGCAGTTCTTC. The chain combines TRBV4-3 with TRBJ2-1; D possibly corresponds to TRBD2 (6 bases). From germline, CDR1 is LGHNA and CDR2 YSLEER. V was cut by 1 base and J by 11 bases, with 15 bases left in between. CDR3 length: 14 amino acids.

In regard to this clone: Other DNA sequences of this sample code for an identical CDR3. The chain employs TRBV7-2 and TRBJ2-7; D unresolved. The CDR3 spans 12 residues. Germline assignment: CDR1 SGHTA and CDR2 FQGNSA. Trimming pared 3 bases from V and 1 base from J, leaving 4 bases between. The CDR3 loop reads CASSFGSYEQYF. DNA of the CDR3: TGTGCCAGCAGCTTTGGATCCTACGAGCAGTACTTC. Drawing the rest from reference TRBV7-2 and TRBJ2-7, the complete variable domain is GAGVSQSPSNKVTEKGKDVELRCDPISGHTALYWYRQSLGQGLEFLIYFQGNSAPDKSGLPSDRFSAERTGGSVSTLTIQRTQQEDSAVYLCASSFGSYEQYFGPGTRLTVT.

V usage is TRBV4-1 and J usage is TRBJ2-1, with 8 bases matching TRBD1. Unmatched junction bases numbered 13, after V lost 2 bases and J lost 1 base. CDR3 size: 19 residues. CDR1 and CDR2 from the germline V gene are MGHRA and YSYEKL. CDR3 amino acids: CASSQIRRTGQKSYNEQFF. As DNA, the CDR3 is TGCGCCAGCAGCCAAATCAGAAGGACAGGGCAGAAATCCTACAATGAGCAGTTCTTC.

This chain connects TRBV11-1 to TRBJ2-2, with 8 bases lining up with TRBD2. With V trimmed by 5 bases and J by 6 bases, 2 bases remained unmatched. This CDR3 comprises 13 residues. Germline-derived CDR1 and CDR2 are SGHAT and FQDESV (reference sequence). CDR3: CASSLGGAGELFF. The DNA of the CDR3 is TGTGCCAGCAGCCTCGGGGGGGCCGGGGAGCTGTTTTTT.

The chain combines TRBV19 with TRBJ1-5; 8 positions agree with TRBD1. CDR3 length: 14 amino acids. The germline V gene encodes CDR1 LNHDA and CDR2 SQIVND (reference sequence). Germline trimming cut 7 bases from V and 4 bases from J; bases unmatched to any gene: 6. The CDR3 DNA reads as TGTGCCAGTACTTCCAGGGGGCTTAATCAGCCCCAGCATTTT. It encodes CASTSRGLNQPQHF.

This clone was recorded only once. Other DNA sequences of this sample code for an identical CDR3. This chain uses TRBV5-1 with TRBJ2-7, with TRBD1 matching over 7 bases. CDR1 is SGHRS, CDR2 YFSETQ, per germline. The V segment lost 2 bases and the J segment 4 bases; nucleotides outside the gene matches: 3. The CDR3 has 13 residues. The CDR3 protein is CASSLNRGYEQYF. CDR3 bases: TGCGCCAGCAGCTTAAACAGGGGATACGAGCAGTACTTC. Looking up the rest from reference TRBV5-1 and TRBJ2-7 gives the full variable domain: KAGVTQTPRYLIKTRGQQVTLSCSPISGHRSVSWYQQTPGQGLQFLFEYFSETQRNKGNFPGRFSGRQFSNSRSEMNVSTLELGDSALYLCASSLNRGYEQYFGPGTRLTVT.

The V call is TRBV10-1, the J call TRBJ2-1; D is ambiguous. V lost 7 bases and J lost 8, with 12 bases in between. This CDR3 comprises 12 residues. The germline gives CDR1 WNHNN, CDR2 SYGVQD (reference sequence). CDR3 sequence (DNA): TGCGCCAGCAATGGCCCTCGATATGAGCAGTTCTTC. This codes for CASNGPRYEQFF.

The J gene is TRBJ1-2, the V gene TRBV7-8; no firm D call. V shed 3 bases and J shed 4 bases, with 12 bases lying between them. CDR3 length: 14 residues. Germline lookup yields CDR1 SGHVS and CDR2 FQNEAQ. In DNA, the CDR3 is TGTGCCAGCAGCTTGGCTGGGCTTAGCTATGGCTACACCTTC. Translated, it gives CASSLAGLSYGYTF.